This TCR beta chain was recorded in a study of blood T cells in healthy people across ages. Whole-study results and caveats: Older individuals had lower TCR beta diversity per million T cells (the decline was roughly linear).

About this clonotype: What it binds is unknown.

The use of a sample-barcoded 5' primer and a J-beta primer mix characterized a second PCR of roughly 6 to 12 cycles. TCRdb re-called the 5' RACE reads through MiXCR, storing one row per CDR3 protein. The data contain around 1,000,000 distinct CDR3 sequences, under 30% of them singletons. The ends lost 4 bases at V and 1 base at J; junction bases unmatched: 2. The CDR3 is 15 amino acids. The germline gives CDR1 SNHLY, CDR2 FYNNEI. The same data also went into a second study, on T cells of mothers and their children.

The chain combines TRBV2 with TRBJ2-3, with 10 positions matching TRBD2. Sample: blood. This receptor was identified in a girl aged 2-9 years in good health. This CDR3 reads CASSATSGGTDTQYF. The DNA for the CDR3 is TGTGCCAGCAGTGCAACTAGCGGGGGCACAGATACGCAGTATTTT.